Detailed here is one T cell receptor (beta chain). TCRdb re-called the RT-PCR reads with MiXCR, one entry per CDR3 protein. Of about 16,000 distinct CDR3 sequences in the sample, 27% are singletons; the top ten hold about 35%. These data belong to a study of patients and donors after allogeneic stem cell transplantation. CDR3 length: 17 amino acids. With V trimmed by 4 bases and J by 4 bases, 12 bases remained unmatched. The germline CDR1 and CDR2 sequences are MNHEY and SVGAGI. The source material was blood, either unsorted or a sorted T cell fraction (not recorded which). The chain combines TRBV6-5 with TRBJ2-1; 8 bases map to TRBD1. The clonotype originates from a human donor who was either an allogeneic HSCT recipient or a stem cell or donor lymphocyte infusion donor (not recorded which). It is not recorded whose cells these are; they may come from a transplant donor. The CDR3 loop is CASSFRTGRRVYNEQFF. In DNA, the CDR3 is TGTGCCAGCAGTTTCCGGACAGGGAGAAGGGTATACAATGAGCAGTTCTTC.